This record covers a single T cell receptor (beta chain). Germline CDR1 SEHNR, CDR2 FQNEAQ (reference sequence). Between the trimmed V and J ends, which lost 4 bases and 4 bases, there was a span of 18 bases. The CDR3 has 16 amino acids. These data belong to a study of shared clonotypes between healthy human individuals. TCRdb's table, derived via immunoSEQ multiplex PCR, lists solely in-frame clones and lacks some. This table has millions of clones, 90% to 95% appearing once. Naive CD8 isolation took CD45RO-negative cells positively selected for CCR7 and excluded terminally differentiated effector memory CD45RA+ cells. Nashville, Tennessee was home to all donors, each a Caucasian adult.

The source of this sequence is a man aged 18 to 35 in good health. Some clones in this sample may be carry-over from other donors' samples. The rearrangement joins TRBV7-9 to TRBJ2-3; D may be TRBD1 or TRBD2 (7 bases each). The sequenced sample consisted of naive CD8+ T cells from PBMCs. CDR3 sequence reads: CASSSRQGREADTQYF. The CDR3 DNA follows: TGTGCCAGCAGCTCCCGACAGGGCCGGGAGGCAGATACGCAGTATTTT.